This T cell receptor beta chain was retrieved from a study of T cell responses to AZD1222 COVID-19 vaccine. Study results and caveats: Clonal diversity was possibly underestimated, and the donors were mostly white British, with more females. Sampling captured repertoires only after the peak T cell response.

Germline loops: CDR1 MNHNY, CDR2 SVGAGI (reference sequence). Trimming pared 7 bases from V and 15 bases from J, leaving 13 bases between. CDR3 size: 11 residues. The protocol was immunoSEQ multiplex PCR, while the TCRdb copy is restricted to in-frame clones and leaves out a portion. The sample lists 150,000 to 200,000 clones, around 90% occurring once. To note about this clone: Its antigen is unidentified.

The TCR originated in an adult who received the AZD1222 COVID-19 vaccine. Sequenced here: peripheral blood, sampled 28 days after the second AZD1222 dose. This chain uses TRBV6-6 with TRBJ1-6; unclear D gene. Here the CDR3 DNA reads TGTGCCAGCACCCCCGGGCGTATCCTCCACTTT. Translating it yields CASTPGRILHF.